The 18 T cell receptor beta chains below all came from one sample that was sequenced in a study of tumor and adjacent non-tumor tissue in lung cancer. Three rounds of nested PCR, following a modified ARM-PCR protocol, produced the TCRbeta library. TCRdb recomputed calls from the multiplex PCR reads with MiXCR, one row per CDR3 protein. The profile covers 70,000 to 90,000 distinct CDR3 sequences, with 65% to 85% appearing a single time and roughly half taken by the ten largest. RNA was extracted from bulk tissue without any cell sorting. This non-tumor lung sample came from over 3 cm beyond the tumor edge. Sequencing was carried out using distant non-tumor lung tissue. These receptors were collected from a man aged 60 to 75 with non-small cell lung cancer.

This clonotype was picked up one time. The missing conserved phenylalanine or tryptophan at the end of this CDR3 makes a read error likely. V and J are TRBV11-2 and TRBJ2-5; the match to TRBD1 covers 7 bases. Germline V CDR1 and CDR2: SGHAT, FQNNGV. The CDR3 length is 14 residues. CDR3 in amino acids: CANSSGQVQETQYY. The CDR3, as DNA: TGTGCCAACAGCTCTGGACAGGTCCAAGAGACTCAGTACTAC.

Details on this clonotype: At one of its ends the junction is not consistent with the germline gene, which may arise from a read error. The CDR3 sequence: CASSQEVGLGLLAFF. CDR3 DNA sequence: TGTGCCAGCAGTCAAGAGGTCGGGCTGGGACTGTTGGCTTTCTTT. The chain recombines TRBV4-2 with TRBJ1-1; a weak D match, TRBD1 (5 bases). Germline loops: CDR1 LGHNA, CDR2 YNFKEQ. The CDR3 loop spans 15 amino acids.

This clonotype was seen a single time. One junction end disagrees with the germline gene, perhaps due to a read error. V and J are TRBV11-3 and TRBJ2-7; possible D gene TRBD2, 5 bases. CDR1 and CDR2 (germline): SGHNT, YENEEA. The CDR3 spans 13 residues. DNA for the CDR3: TGTGGCAGCAGCTGCGGGCAGACCTACGTGCAGTACTTC. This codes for CGSSCGQTYVQYF.

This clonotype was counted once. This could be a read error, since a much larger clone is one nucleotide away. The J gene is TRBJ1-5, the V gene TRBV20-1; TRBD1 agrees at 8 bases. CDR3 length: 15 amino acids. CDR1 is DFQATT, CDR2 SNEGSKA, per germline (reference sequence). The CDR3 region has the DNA TGCACTGCTAGCCCAGGGGGCAGGGGCAATCAGCCCCAGCATTTT. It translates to CTASPGGRGNQPQHF.

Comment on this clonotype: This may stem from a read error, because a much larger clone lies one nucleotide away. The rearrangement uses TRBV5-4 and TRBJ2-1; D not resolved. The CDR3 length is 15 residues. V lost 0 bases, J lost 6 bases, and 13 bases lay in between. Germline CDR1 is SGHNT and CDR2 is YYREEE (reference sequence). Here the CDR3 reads CASSLAGPWGNEQFF. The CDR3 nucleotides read TGTGCCAGCAGCTTGGCCGGTCCCTGGGGCAATGAGCAGTTCTTC.

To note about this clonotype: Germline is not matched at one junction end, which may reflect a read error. The CDR3 coding sequence is TGTGCCAGTAGCCCCGAGGGGGGGCGAAGCAATGTGCAGTTCTTC. Translating gives CASSPEGGRSNVQFF. The chain joins TRBV11-3 to TRBJ2-1; a possible D gene is TRBD2 (7 bases). The CDR3 is made up of 15 amino acids. Germline V gives CDR1 SGHNT, CDR2 YENEEA.

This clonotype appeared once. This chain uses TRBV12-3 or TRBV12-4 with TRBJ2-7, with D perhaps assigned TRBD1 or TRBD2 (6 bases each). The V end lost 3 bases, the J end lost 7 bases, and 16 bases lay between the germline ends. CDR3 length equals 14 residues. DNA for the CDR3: TGTGCCAGCAGTTTCGGGGGCCAACCTCTAGAGCAGTACTTC. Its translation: CASSFGGQPLEQYF.

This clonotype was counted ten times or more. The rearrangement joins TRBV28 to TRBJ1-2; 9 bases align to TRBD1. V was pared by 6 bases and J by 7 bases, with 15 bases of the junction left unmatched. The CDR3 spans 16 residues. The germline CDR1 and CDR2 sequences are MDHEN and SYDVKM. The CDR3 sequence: CASRPQQGATISGYTF. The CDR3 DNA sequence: TGTGCCAGCAGGCCTCAACAGGGGGCAACAATTTCTGGCTACACCTTC.

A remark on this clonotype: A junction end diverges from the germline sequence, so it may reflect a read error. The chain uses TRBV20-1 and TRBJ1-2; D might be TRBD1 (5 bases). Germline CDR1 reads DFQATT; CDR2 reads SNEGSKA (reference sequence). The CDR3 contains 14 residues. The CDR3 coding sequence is TGCTGTGCTAGAGGCGGGACTTCTAACTATGACTACACCTTC. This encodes CCARGGTSNYDYTF.

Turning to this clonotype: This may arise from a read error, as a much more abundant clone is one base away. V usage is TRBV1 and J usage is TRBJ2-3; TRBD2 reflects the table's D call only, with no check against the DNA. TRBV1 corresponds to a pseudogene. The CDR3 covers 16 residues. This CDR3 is CTSSLLASGAREAQYF. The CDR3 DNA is TGCACCAGCAGCCTCCTAGCTAGCGGTGCCAGGGAGGCGCAGTATTTT.

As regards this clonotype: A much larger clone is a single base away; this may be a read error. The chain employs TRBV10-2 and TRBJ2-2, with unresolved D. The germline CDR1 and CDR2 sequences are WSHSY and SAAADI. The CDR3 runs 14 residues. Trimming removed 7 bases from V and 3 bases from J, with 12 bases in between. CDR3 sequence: CASKPWSDTGELFF. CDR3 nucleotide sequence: TGCGCCAGCAAGCCATGGTCGGACACCGGGGAGCTGTTTTTT.

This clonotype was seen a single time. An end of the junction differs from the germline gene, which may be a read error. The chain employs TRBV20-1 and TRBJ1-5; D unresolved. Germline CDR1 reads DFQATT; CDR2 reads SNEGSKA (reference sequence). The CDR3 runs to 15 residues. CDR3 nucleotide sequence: TGCAGTGCTAGAGATCGCTCCGTCAGTAACCAGCCCCTGCATTTT. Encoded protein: CSARDRSVSNQPLHF.

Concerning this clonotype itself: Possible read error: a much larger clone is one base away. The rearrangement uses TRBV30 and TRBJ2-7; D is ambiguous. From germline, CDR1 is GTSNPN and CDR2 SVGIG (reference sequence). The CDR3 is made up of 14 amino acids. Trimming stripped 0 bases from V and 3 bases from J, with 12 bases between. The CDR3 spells CAWSVSEWLYEQYF. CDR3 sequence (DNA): TGTGCCTGGAGTGTTTCGGAGTGGCTCTACGAGCAGTACTTC.

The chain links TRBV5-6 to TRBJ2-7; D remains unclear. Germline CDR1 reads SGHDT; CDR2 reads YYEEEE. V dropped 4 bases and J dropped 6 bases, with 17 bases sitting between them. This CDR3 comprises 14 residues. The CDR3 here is CASSTPGRSSEQYF. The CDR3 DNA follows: TGTGCCAGCAGCACACCCGGCCGTTCCAGCGAGCAGTACTTC.

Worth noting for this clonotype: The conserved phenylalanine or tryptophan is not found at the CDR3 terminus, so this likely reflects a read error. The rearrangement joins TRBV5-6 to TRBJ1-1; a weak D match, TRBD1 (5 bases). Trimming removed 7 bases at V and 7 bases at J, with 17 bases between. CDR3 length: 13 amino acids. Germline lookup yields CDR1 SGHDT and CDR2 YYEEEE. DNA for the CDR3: TGTGCCAGCTACTTGCTTCAGGGCAGTGAAGCTTTCTTA. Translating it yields CASYLLQGSEAFL.

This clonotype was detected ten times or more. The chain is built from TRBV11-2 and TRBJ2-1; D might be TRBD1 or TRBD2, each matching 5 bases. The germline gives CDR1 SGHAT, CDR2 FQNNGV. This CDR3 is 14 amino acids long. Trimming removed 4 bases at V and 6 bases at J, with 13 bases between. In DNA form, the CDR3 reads TGTGCCAGCAGCTCACCGGGACGGCGCAATGAGCAGTTCTTC. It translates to CASSSPGRRNEQFF.

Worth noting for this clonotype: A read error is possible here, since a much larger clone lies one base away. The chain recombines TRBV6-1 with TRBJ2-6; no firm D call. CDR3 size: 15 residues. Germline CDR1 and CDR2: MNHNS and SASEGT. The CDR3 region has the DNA TGTACCAGCAGTGACATCTCCTCTGGGGCCAACGTCCTGACTTTC. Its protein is CTSSDISSGANVLTF.

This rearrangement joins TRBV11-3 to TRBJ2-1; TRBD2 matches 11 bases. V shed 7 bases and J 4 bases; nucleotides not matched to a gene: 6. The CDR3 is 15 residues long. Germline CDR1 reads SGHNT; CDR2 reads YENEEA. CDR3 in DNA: TGTGCCAGCAACCCCCTAGCGGGAGGTTACAATGAGCAGTTCTTC. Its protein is CASNPLAGGYNEQFF.